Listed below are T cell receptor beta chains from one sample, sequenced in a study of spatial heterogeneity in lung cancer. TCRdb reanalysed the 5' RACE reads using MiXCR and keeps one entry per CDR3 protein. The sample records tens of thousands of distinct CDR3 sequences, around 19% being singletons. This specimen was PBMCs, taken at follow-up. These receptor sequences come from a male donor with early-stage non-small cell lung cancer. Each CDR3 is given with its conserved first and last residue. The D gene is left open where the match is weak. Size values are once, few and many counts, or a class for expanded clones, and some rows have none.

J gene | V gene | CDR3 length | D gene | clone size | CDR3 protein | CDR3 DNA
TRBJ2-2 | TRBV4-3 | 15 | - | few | CASSRHLRQAGELFF | TGCGCCAGCAGCCGACACCTCAGACAGGCCGGGGAGCTGTTTTTT
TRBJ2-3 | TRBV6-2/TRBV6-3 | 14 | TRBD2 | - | CASRLTSGGDTQYF | TGTGCCAGCAGATTGACTAGCGGGGGAGATACGCAGTATTTT
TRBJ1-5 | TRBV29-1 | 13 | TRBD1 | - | CSVGDRVNQPQHF | TGCAGCGTTGGGGACAGGGTCAATCAGCCCCAGCATTTT
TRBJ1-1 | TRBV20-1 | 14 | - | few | CSARDEAGNTEAFF | TGCAGTGCTAGAGATGAGGCGGGGAACACTGAAGCTTTCTTT
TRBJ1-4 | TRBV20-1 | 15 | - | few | CSARDYSGGNEKLFF | TGCAGTGCTAGAGACTATTCGGGGGGTAATGAAAAACTGTTTTTT
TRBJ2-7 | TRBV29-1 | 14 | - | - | CSVEDRSKGYEQYF | TGCAGCGTTGAAGACCGAAGCAAGGGATACGAGCAGTACTTC
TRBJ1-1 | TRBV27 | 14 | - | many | CASSSPIRGTEAFF | TGTGCCAGCAGTTCCCCAATTCGCGGCACTGAAGCTTTCTTT
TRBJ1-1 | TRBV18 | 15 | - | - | CASSPYAGGDTEAFF | TGTGCCAGCTCACCTTATGCTGGGGGGGACACTGAAGCTTTCTTT
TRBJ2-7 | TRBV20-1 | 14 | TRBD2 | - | CSAPGPAGDYEQYF | TGCAGTGCCCCTGGACCCGCGGGGGACTACGAGCAGTACTTC
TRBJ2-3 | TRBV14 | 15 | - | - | CASSQVFGGPDTLYF | TGTGCCAGCAGCCAAGTTTTCGGGGGGCCGGATACGCTGTATTTT
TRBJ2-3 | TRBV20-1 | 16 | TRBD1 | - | CSAGGPDRGGTDTQYF | TGCAGTGCTGGAGGACCGGACAGGGGTGGCACAGATACGCAGTATTTT
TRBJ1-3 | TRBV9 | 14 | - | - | CASSASGSGNTIYF | TGTGCCAGCAGCGCCAGCGGCTCTGGAAACACCATATATTTT
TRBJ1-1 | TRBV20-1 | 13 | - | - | CSAVNPANTEAFF | TGCAGTGCCGTCAATCCGGCGAACACTGAAGCTTTCTTT
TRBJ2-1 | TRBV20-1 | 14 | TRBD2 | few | CSARVAGGGDEQFF | TGCAGTGCTAGAGTAGCGGGGGGCGGAGATGAGCAGTTCTTC
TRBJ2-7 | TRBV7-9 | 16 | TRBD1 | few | CASSFTTGGERYEQYF | TGTGCCAGCAGCTTCACAACAGGGGGCGAGAGATACGAGCAGTACTTC
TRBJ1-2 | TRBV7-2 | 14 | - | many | CASSFRQMGYGYTF | TGTGCCAGCAGCTTCAGACAGATGGGCTATGGCTACACCTTC
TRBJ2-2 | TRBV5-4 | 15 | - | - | CASSLPAGAAGELFF | TGTGCCAGCAGCCTTCCTGCAGGGGCGGCCGGGGAGCTGTTTTTT
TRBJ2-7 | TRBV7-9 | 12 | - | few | CASSHTQYEQYF | TGTGCCAGCAGCCACACACAGTACGAGCAGTACTTC
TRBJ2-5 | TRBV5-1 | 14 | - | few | CASSSDGLSETQYF | TGCGCCAGCAGCTCCGACGGACTCAGTGAGACCCAGTACTTC
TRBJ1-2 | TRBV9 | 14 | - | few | CASSVTSPRYGYTF | TGTGCCAGCAGCGTAACATCACCCCGCTATGGCTACACCTTC
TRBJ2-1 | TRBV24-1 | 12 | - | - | CATSTVYNEQFF | TGTGCCACCAGCACCGTTTACAATGAGCAGTTCTTC
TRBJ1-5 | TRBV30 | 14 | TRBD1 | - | CAWNHGQANRPQHF | TGTGCCTGGAACCATGGACAGGCGAATCGGCCCCAGCATTTT
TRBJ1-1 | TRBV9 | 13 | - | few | CASSGVWATEAFF | TGTGCCAGCAGCGGGGTGTGGGCCACTGAAGCTTTCTTT
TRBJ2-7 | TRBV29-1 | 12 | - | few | CSVVLGPFEQYF | TGCAGCGTGGTATTGGGTCCCTTCGAGCAGTACTTC
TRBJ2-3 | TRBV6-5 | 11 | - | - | CASKGVHTQYF | TGTGCCAGCAAGGGAGTACATACGCAGTATTTT
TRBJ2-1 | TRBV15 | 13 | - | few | CATSRGPTHEQFF | TGTGCCACCAGCAGAGGCCCAACCCATGAGCAGTTCTTC
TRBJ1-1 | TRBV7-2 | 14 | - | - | CASSLAPMNTEAFF | TGTGCCAGCAGCTTAGCACCCATGAACACTGAAGCTTTCTTT
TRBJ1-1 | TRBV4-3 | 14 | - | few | CASSQDQVGTEAFF | TGCGCCAGCAGCCAAGATCAGGTTGGCACTGAAGCTTTCTTT
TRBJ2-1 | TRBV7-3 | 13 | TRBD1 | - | CASSSGGHNEQFF | TGTGCCAGCAGCTCAGGGGGTCACAATGAGCAGTTCTTC
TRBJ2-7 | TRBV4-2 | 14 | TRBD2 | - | CASSQPGLSSEQYF | TGTGCCAGCAGCCAGCCGGGACTATCCTCCGAGCAGTACTTC
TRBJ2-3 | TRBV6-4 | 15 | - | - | CATSEGVGGTDTQYF | TGTGCCACCTCGGAGGGGGTCGGAGGCACAGATACGCAGTATTTT
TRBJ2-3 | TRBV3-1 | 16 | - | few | CASSQDRTVMTDTQYF | TGTGCCAGCAGCCAAGATCGTACCGTGATGACAGATACGCAGTATTTT
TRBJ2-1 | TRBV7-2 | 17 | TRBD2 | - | CASSPGPTSGGAGEQFF | TGTGCCAGCAGCCCTGGTCCTACTAGCGGGGGGGCCGGTGAGCAGTTCTTC
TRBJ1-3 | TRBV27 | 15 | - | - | CASSSTGLSGNTIYF | TGTGCCAGCAGTTCCACAGGGCTCTCTGGAAACACCATATATTTT
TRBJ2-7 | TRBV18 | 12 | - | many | CASSPGSYEQYF | TGTGCCAGCTCACCCGGGTCCTACGAGCAGTACTTC
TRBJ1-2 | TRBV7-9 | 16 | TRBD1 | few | CASNSERDRPNYGYTF | TGTGCCAGCAATTCAGAGAGGGACAGACCGAACTATGGCTACACCTTC
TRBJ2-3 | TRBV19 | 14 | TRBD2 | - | CASTTSGTTDTQYF | TGTGCCAGTACGACTAGCGGAACCACAGATACGCAGTATTTT
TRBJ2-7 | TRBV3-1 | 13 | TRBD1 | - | CASSRGQGYEQYF | TGTGCCAGCAGCCGCGGACAGGGCTACGAGCAGTACTTC
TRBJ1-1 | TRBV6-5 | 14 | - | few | CASGFSARPQQAFF | TGTGCCAGCGGGTTTTCGGCCAGGCCTCAACAAGCTTTCTTT
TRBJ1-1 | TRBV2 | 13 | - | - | CASTGTENTEAFF | TGTGCCAGCACCGGGACCGAGAACACTGAAGCTTTCTTT
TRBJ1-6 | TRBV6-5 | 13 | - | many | CASRIRSNSPLHF | TGTGCCAGCAGGATTAGGAGTAATTCACCCCTCCACTTT
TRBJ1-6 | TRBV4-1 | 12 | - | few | CASSPANSPLHF | TGCGCCAGCAGCCCCGCCAATTCACCCCTCCACTTT
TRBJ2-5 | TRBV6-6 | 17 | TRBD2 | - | CASSSIAGGLGFETQYF | TGTGCCAGCAGTTCCATAGCGGGGGGCCTTGGATTTGAGACCCAGTACTTC
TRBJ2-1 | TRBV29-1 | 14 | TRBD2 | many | CSGIAGGSYNEQFF | TGCAGCGGAATAGCGGGAGGCTCCTACAATGAGCAGTTCTTC
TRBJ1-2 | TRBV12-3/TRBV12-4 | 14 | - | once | CASSFTEANYGYTF | TGTGCCAGCAGTTTTACGGAAGCTAACTATGGCTACACCTTC
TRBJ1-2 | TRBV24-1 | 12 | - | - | CATSEGPYGYTF | TGTGCCACCAGTGAGGGCCCGTATGGCTACACCTTC
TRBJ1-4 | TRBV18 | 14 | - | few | CASSRQEPNEKLFF | TGTGCCAGCTCACGACAGGAGCCCAATGAAAAACTGTTTTTT
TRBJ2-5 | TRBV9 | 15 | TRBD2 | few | CASSVSSGGAETQYF | TGTGCCAGCAGCGTTTCTAGCGGGGGGGCAGAGACCCAGTACTTC
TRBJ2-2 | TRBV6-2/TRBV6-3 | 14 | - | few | CASTSSSNTGELFF | TGTGCCAGCACCTCCTCGTCTAACACCGGGGAGCTGTTTTTT
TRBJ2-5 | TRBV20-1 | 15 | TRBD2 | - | CSAGAKVAGAETQYF | TGCAGTGCTGGGGCGAAAGTAGCGGGAGCAGAGACCCAGTACTTC
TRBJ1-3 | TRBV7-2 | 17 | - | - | CASSPSSGLSSGNTIYF | TGTGCCAGCAGCCCGTCTTCGGGACTGAGCTCTGGAAACACCATATATTTT
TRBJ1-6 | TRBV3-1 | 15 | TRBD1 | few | CASSQDWTGFSPLHF | TGTGCCAGCAGCCAAGACTGGACAGGATTTTCACCCCTCCACTTT
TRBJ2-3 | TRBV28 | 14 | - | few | CASSYWSGADTQYF | TGTGCCAGCTCCTACTGGTCAGGGGCGGATACGCAGTATTTT
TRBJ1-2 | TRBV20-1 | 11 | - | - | CSAGDNYGHTF | TGCAGTGCTGGGGACAACTATGGCCACACCTTC
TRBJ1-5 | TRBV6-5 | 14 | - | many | CASRETDSNQPQHF | TGTGCCAGCCGGGAGACGGATAGCAATCAGCCCCAGCATTTT
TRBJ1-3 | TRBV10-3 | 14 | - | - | CAISGSVSGNTIYF | TGTGCCATCAGTGGATCCGTCTCTGGAAACACCATATATTTT
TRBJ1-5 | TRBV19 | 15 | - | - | CASSILAGGDQPQHF | TGTGCCAGTAGTATTTTGGCAGGAGGAGATCAGCCCCAGCATTTT
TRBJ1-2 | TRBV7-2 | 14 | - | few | CASSLNTGSYGYTF | TGTGCCAGCAGCTTAAACACTGGCAGCTATGGCTACACCTTC
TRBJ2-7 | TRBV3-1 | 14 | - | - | CASSQLGVPYEQYF | TGTGCCAGCAGCCAACTCGGTGTTCCCTACGAGCAGTACTTC
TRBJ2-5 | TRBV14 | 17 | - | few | CASSQAGFLRIQETQYF | TGTGCCAGCAGCCAAGCCGGGTTCCTTAGAATCCAAGAGACCCAGTACTTC